This TCR beta chain was identified during a study of T cells after yellow fever vaccination. The TCR cDNA carried a universal primer site and UMIs from 5'RACE template switching. MiXCR, applied by TCRdb to the 5' RACE reads, yields one record per CDR3 protein. The sample lists 500,000 to 650,000 distinct CDR3 sequences, 17% occurring once. The sample holds a few counts of this clonotype. The germline V gene encodes CDR1 MNHEY and CDR2 SVGEGT. Deletions cut 1 base from V and 1 base from J, with 16 bases between. The CDR3 is 17 amino acids. This sequence joins TRBV6-2 or TRBV6-3 and TRBJ1-1; TRBD1 is a possible D gene (5 bases). The clonotype was recovered from a young man who received the YFV17D yellow fever vaccine. Here the sequenced sample was PBMCs, taken less than 6 days after the first yellow fever vaccination. Here the CDR3 reads CASSYFLGVTANTEAFF. CDR3 DNA: TGTGCCAGCAGTTACTTTCTTGGGGTGACAGCGAACACTGAAGCTTTCTTT.